This TCR beta chain stems from a study of T cells after yellow fever vaccination. General study findings and limits: Boosting was followed by the reappearance of most primary-vaccination clones (just under 97% CD4, about 88% CD8).

Trimming cost V 4 bases and J 7 bases; bases outside gene matches: 10. From germline, CDR1 is SGDLS and CDR2 YYNGEE. The CDR3 spans 16 residues. Each CDR3 protein is one row after TCRdb ran MiXCR on the 5' RACE reads. Found here are fewer than 150,000 distinct CDR3 sequences, 7.2% of them singletons; the top ten hold around 2.6%. Many counts were recorded for this clonotype. No antigen is known for it. The chain is built from TRBV9 and TRBJ2-1; 11 bases fit TRBD2. This TCR was sampled from a man aged 18 to 30 who received the YFV17D yellow fever vaccine. The starting material was CD4+ T cells sorted from PBMCs, obtained approximately 47 days after the first yellow fever vaccination. The CDR3 DNA reads TGTGCCAGCAGCTTCCAAGGACTAGCGGGCTCTAATGAGCAGTTCTTC. It translates to CASSFQGLAGSNEQFF.